One sample yielded the 32 T cell receptor beta chains listed below, sequenced in a study of shared clonotypes between healthy human individuals (TCRdb year 2020). CD8 naive samples were obtained by positive selection for CCR7 among CD45RO-negative cells, yielding a CD45RA+CCR7+ population from which TemRA cells were excluded. Receptor libraries were prepared by the immunoSEQ multiplex PCR assay. TCRdb mirrors the immuneACCESS table, restricted to in-frame sequences. Some clones are absent from its copies; in checked studies, under half trace to an unresolved V gene, and the reason for the others is unknown. The sample yields 1.5 million to 2.5 million clones; over 85% were counted once. Approximately 1.2% of the sample belongs to the ten largest clones. Material: naive CD8+ T cells sorted from blood. What the cell subset or site label conveys for this sample: CD45RA+CCR7+. These receptor sequences come from a man aged 18 to 35 in good health.

The chain couples TRBV5-1 to TRBJ2-2; TRBD1 agrees at 9 bases. This CDR3 is built from 17 residues. Trimming cost V 1 base and J 1 base; bases outside gene matches: 5. Germline loops: CDR1 SGHRS, CDR2 YFSETQ. CDR3 nucleotide sequence: TGCGCCAGCAGCTTGAGGCCGGGACAGGGGAACACCGGGGAGCTGTTTTTT. This sequence encodes CASSLRPGQGNTGELFF. Complete variable domain (other parts from reference TRBV5-1 and TRBJ2-2): KAGVTQTPRYLIKTRGQQVTLSCSPISGHRSVSWYQQTPGQGLQFLFEYFSETQRNKGNFPGRFSGRQFSNSRSEMNVSTLELGDSALYLCASSLRPGQGNTGELFFGEGSRLTVL.

About this clone: The same CDR3 is also encoded by other DNA sequences in this sample. J is TRBJ2-3 and V is TRBV9; D is unresolved. The CDR3 is 9 amino acids. The V end lost 7 bases, the J end lost 5 bases, and 2 bases lay between the germline ends. CDR1 is SGDLS, CDR2 YYNGEE, per germline. This chain's CDR3 is CASGDTQYF. CDR3 bases: TGTGCCAGCGGAGATACGCAGTATTTT. Filled out from reference TRBV9 and TRBJ2-3, the complete variable domain reads DSGVTQTPKHLITATGQRVTLRCSPRSGDLSVYWYQQSLDQGLQFLIQYYNGEERAKGNILERFSAQQFPDLHSELNLSSLELGDSALYFCASGDTQYFGPGTRLTVL.

The chain employs TRBV5-5 and TRBJ1-1, with 9 bases aligning to TRBD1. This CDR3 has 13 amino acids. Losses at the gene ends were 4 bases for V and 7 bases for J; bases not matched to a gene: 5. Germline CDR1 SGHKS, CDR2 YYEKEE (reference sequence). CDR3 sequence reads: CASSPGTGLEAFF. The CDR3 coding sequence is TGTGCCAGCAGCCCCGGGACAGGGCTTGAAGCTTTCTTT.

Of note for this clone: Other DNA sequences within the sample encode an identical CDR3. The V and J genes are TRBV2 and TRBJ2-7; 10 bases align to TRBD1. Germline V gene lookup returns CDR1 SNHLY and CDR2 FYNNEI. V lost 4 bases, J lost 3 bases, and 3 bases stayed unmatched. The CDR3 covers 14 residues. In DNA, the CDR3 is TGTGCCAGCAGTGTGGACAGGGGGGGCTACGAGCAGTACTTC. Residues: CASSVDRGGYEQYF.

The gene calls are TRBV30 and TRBJ1-1; D gene unclear. Germline V gene lookup returns CDR1 GTSNPN and CDR2 SVGIG (reference sequence). V was shortened by 7 bases and J by 2 bases, with 8 bases between the two germline ends. CDR3 size: 11 residues. CDR3 amino acids: CAFSVNTEAFF. CDR3 DNA sequence: TGTGCCTTCTCCGTAAACACTGAAGCTTTCTTT.

In this sample, this clone turned up once. This chain joins TRBV19 and TRBJ2-5; D is ambiguous. The CDR3 totals 8 residues. Trimming shortened V by 10 bases and J by 12 bases, and 9 bases separated the two germline ends. The V gene's germline CDR1 is LNHDA and CDR2 SQIVND (reference sequence). As DNA, the CDR3 is TGTGCCACCCCTCAAGAGTACTTC. Encoded protein: CATPQEYF.

The chain employs TRBV11-2 and TRBJ2-1; 7 positions match TRBD2. The CDR3 is 16 amino acids. The V segment lost 5 bases and the J segment 6 bases; nucleotides outside the gene matches: 13. Germline CDR1 reads SGHAT; CDR2 reads FQNNGV. The CDR3 sequence: CASSGRSWEGPNEQFF. The DNA for the CDR3 is TGTGCCAGCAGCGGACGGTCGTGGGAGGGGCCCAATGAGCAGTTCTTC.

In regard to this clone: Other DNA variants within this sample encode the same CDR3. J is TRBJ2-7 and V is TRBV19; no firm D call. The CDR3 is made up of 14 amino acids. Trimming removed 3 bases at V and 0 bases at J, with 9 bases between. Looked up from germline, CDR1 is LNHDA and CDR2 is SQIVND (reference sequence). The CDR3 here is CASSIGQASYEQYF. Here the CDR3 DNA reads TGTGCCAGTAGTATTGGTCAGGCCTCCTACGAGCAGTACTTC.

The chain employs TRBV4-1 and TRBJ1-4; tentative D call: TRBD1 (5 bases). The germline CDR1 and CDR2 sequences are MGHRA and YSYEKL. Trimming cost V 4 bases and J 8 bases, with 20 bases left between them. The CDR3 runs 16 residues. In DNA form, the CDR3 reads TGCGCCAGCAGCCCCCAACACGGGGCGACGAGCGAAAAACTGTTTTTT. Protein sequence: CASSPQHGATSEKLFF.

The gene calls are TRBV6-1 and TRBJ2-7; the D gene is possibly TRBD2 (6 bases). The V and J ends lost 1 base and 4 bases respectively, with 11 bases between them. The CDR3 loop spans 14 amino acids. Germline V gene sequence: CDR1 MNHNS, CDR2 SASEGT. The CDR3 is CASSEGGGFYEQYF. Written as DNA, the CDR3 is TGTGCCAGCAGTGAAGGAGGAGGGTTTTACGAGCAGTACTTC.

This rearrangement joins TRBV7-9 to TRBJ1-2; 7 bases agree with TRBD1. V shed 5 bases and J 4 bases; nucleotides not matched to a gene: 10. Germline V CDR1 and CDR2: SEHNR, FQNEAQ (reference sequence). The length of the CDR3 is 15 residues. CDR3 sequence: CASSRNTGAPYGYTF. The CDR3 bases are TGTGCCAGCAGCCGTAACACAGGGGCTCCCTATGGCTACACCTTC.

The chain couples TRBV7-9 to TRBJ2-7; D is unclear. The CDR3 has 15 amino acids. The V gene's germline CDR1 is SEHNR and CDR2 FQNEAQ (reference sequence). Trimming took off 7 bases at V and 0 bases at J, with 16 bases between the two ends. In DNA, the CDR3 is TGTGCCAGCACAGTATTGGTATCCCCCTCCTACGAGCAGTACTTC. Encoded protein: CASTVLVSPSYEQYF.

The rearrangement links TRBV23-1 to TRBJ1-1; the match to TRBD1 covers 9 bases. TRBV23-1 is flagged as an ORF with uncertain function. This CDR3 is 20 amino acids long. V lost 2 bases, J lost 1 base, and 17 bases stayed unmatched. The CDR3 protein is CASSQKTGTGSGIGNTEAFF. CDR3 coding DNA: TGCGCCAGCAGTCAAAAAACCGGGACAGGGTCGGGAATCGGGAACACTGAAGCTTTCTTT.

The chain uses TRBV30 and TRBJ2-3; no clear D. V dropped 0 bases and J dropped 6 bases, with 7 bases sitting between them. Germline values: CDR1 GTSNPN, CDR2 SVGIG (reference sequence). CDR3 length equals 12 residues. The CDR3 region is CAWSVGLDTQYF. CDR3 nucleotides: TGTGCCTGGAGTGTAGGTCTGGATACGCAGTATTTT.

The chain links TRBV5-5 to TRBJ1-6; 7 nucleotides match TRBD1. The CDR3 length is 18 residues. Germline trimming cut 2 bases from V and 0 bases from J; bases unmatched to any gene: 8. The germline CDR1 and CDR2 sequences are SGHKS and YYEKEE (reference sequence). The CDR3 loop reads CASSLGTERSSYNSPLHF. The CDR3 coding sequence is TGTGCCAGCAGCTTAGGGACAGAACGGAGCTCCTATAATTCACCCCTCCACTTT.

The chain employs TRBV4-1 and TRBJ1-5; D not certain. Trimming removed 1 base at V and 6 bases at J, with 7 bases between. There are 13 residues in the CDR3. The V gene's germline CDR1 is MGHRA and CDR2 YSYEKL. The chain's CDR3 is CASSQARSQPQHF. CDR3 DNA: TGCGCCAGCAGCCAAGCACGGAGTCAGCCCCAGCATTTT.

In regard to this clone: The same CDR3 arises from other DNA sequences in this sample as well. The rearrangement joins TRBV27 to TRBJ2-2; a weak D match, TRBD1 (6 bases). This CDR3 is built from 13 residues. CDR1 is MNHEY and CDR2 is SMNVEV in the germline V gene (reference sequence). V lost 3 bases to trimming and J lost 5 bases, with 7 bases between them. The CDR3: CASSFRGTGELFF. CDR3 nucleotides: TGTGCCAGCAGTTTTAGGGGGACCGGGGAGCTGTTTTTT.

V gene TRBV11-2 combines with J gene TRBJ2-1; D perhaps matches TRBD2 (6 bases). The CDR3 totals 16 residues. Germline V CDR1 and CDR2: SGHAT, FQNNGV. The ends were cut back, 5 bases at V and 2 bases at J, with 16 bases in the middle. The CDR3 sequence: CASSPFVAAPYNEQFF. The CDR3 nucleotides read TGTGCCAGCAGCCCATTTGTAGCGGCCCCCTACAATGAGCAGTTCTTC.

This clone was seen once. The chain combines TRBV6-6 with TRBJ2-3; perhaps D is TRBD1 or TRBD2 (5 bases each). CDR1 and CDR2 (germline): MNHNY, SVGAGI (reference sequence). This CDR3 contains 14 residues. The ends were cut back, 7 bases at V and 3 bases at J, with 14 bases in the middle. CDR3 coding DNA: TGTGCCAGCATCGAGGAGAGGGGAACAGATACGCAGTATTTT. This gives the protein CASIEERGTDTQYF.

This chain uses TRBV4-3 with TRBJ2-7; 10 bases map to TRBD2. The V gene's germline CDR1 is LGHNA and CDR2 YSLEER. The CDR3 contains 14 residues. Germline trimming cut 1 base from V and 6 bases from J; bases unmatched to any gene: 3. The CDR3 DNA reads as TGCGCCAGCAGCCAAGCACTAGCGGGGCCCGAGCAGTACTTC. Its translation is CASSQALAGPEQYF.

The V gene is TRBV6-5, the J gene TRBJ1-6; the D is unclear. Germline V gene sequence: CDR1 MNHEY, CDR2 SVGAGI. Trimming shortened V by 0 bases and J by 15 bases, and 12 bases separated the two germline ends. The CDR3 sequence is 13 residues long. This CDR3 reads CASSYSTSGFLHF. DNA of the CDR3: TGTGCCAGCAGTTACTCTACTTCAGGATTCCTCCACTTT.

The chain combines TRBV27 with TRBJ2-2, with 14 nucleotides matching TRBD2. Germline lookup yields CDR1 MNHEY and CDR2 SMNVEV (reference sequence). J lost 7 bases, V lost 5 bases, and 6 bases had no gene match. There are 16 residues in the CDR3. The CDR3 spells CASSPRGLAGGGELFF. In DNA form, the CDR3 reads TGTGCCAGCAGTCCCCGAGGACTAGCGGGGGGCGGGGAGCTGTTTTTT.

This chain links TRBV10-2 with TRBJ1-4; D gene uncertain. Germline CDR1 reads WSHSY; CDR2 reads SAAADI. V lost 6 bases and J lost 8, with 19 bases in between. The CDR3 is made up of 15 amino acids. The chain's CDR3 is CASRNTPDENEKLFF. The CDR3 bases are TGCGCCAGCAGGAACACGCCGGACGAGAACGAAAAACTGTTTTTT.

The rearrangement links TRBV28 to TRBJ2-2; D uncertain. CDR1 and CDR2 from the germline V gene are MDHEN and SYDVKM. Deletions cut 5 bases from V and 6 bases from J, with 10 bases between. This CDR3 contains 13 residues. In DNA, the CDR3 is TGTGCCAGCAGTCCCCCTGGGGCCGGGGAGCTGTTTTTT. Translation gives CASSPPGAGELFF.

In its sample, this clone was seen once. This chain connects TRBV10-3 to TRBJ2-2; TRBD2 matches at 10 bases. Per germline, CDR1 ENHRY and CDR2 SYGVKD. The V segment lost 1 base and the J segment 2 bases; nucleotides outside the gene matches: 4. This CDR3 is built from 17 residues. CDR3 in DNA: TGTGCCATCAGTGAGTGGGCTAGCGGGAGCAACACCGGGGAGCTGTTTTTT. It yields the protein CAISEWASGSNTGELFF.

As DNA, the CDR3 is TGTGCCAGCTCAAGGGGGTTCCGAGAGACCCAGTACTTC. Protein sequence: CASSRGFRETQYF. The V gene is TRBV19, the J gene TRBJ2-5; D might be TRBD1 (6 bases). This CDR3 is built from 13 residues. Germline loops: CDR1 LNHDA, CDR2 SQIVND (reference sequence). The V end was cut by 9 bases, the J end by 4 bases, with 15 bases between. Full variable domain (outside the CDR3, taken from reference TRBV19 and TRBJ2-5): DGGITQSPKYLFRKEGQNVTLSCEQNLNHDAMYWYRQDPGQGLRLIYYSQIVNDFQKGDIAEGYSVSREKKESFPLTVTSAQKNPTAFYLCASSRGFRETQYFGPGTRLLVL.

The rearrangement uses TRBV9 and TRBJ2-7; 11 bases match TRBD2. The V gene end was trimmed by 3 bases and the J gene end by 7 bases; junction bases not matched to a gene: 9. The CDR3 is made up of 15 amino acids. The germline gives CDR1 SGDLS, CDR2 YYNGEE. CDR3 sequence: CASSAGTSGAWEQYF. The CDR3 DNA is TGTGCCAGCAGCGCCGGGACTAGCGGCGCGTGGGAGCAGTACTTC. Together with reference TRBV9 and TRBJ2-7, the CDR3 gives the full variable domain: DSGVTQTPKHLITATGQRVTLRCSPRSGDLSVYWYQQSLDQGLQFLIQYYNGEERAKGNILERFSAQQFPDLHSELNLSSLELGDSALYFCASSAGTSGAWEQYFGPGTRLTVT.

V and J are TRBV11-3 and TRBJ2-1; possible D gene TRBD1, 6 bases. CDR1 is SGHNT and CDR2 is YENEEA in the germline V gene. V lost 5 bases and J lost 8, with 19 bases in between. The CDR3 is 15 residues long. Here the CDR3 DNA reads TGTGCCAGCAGCCCCCGGGACAAATTGTCCGATGAGCAGTTCTTC. Its protein product is CASSPRDKLSDEQFF.

The chain uses TRBV28 and TRBJ1-1, with 8 bases aligning to TRBD1. Germline V gives CDR1 MDHEN, CDR2 SYDVKM. The CDR3 sequence is 14 residues long. V lost 7 bases and J lost 4; bases outside the gene matches: 8. The CDR3 sequence: CASTETGEGTEAFF. DNA of the CDR3: TGTGCCAGCACGGAGACAGGGGAGGGCACTGAAGCTTTCTTT.

The chain couples TRBV5-6 to TRBJ2-3; TRBD1 matches 9 bases. V was clipped by 2 bases and J by 4 bases; unmatched bases: 11. This CDR3 spans 17 amino acids. Looked up from germline, CDR1 is SGHDT and CDR2 is YYEEEE. The DNA of the CDR3 is TGTGCCAGCAGCTTCCCTCCGGGACAGGGAATGGCAGATACGCAGTATTTT. Protein sequence: CASSFPPGQGMADTQYF.

This chain connects TRBV23-1 to TRBJ2-3; 8 nucleotides match TRBD1. TRBV23-1 has ORF status, its function being uncertain. The CDR3 runs to 19 residues. The J segment lost 4 bases and the V segment lost 2 bases, leaving 17 bases of the junction unmatched. This CDR3 is CASSQVFFRFTGGSDTQYF. CDR3 sequence (DNA): TGCGCCAGCAGTCAAGTCTTCTTCCGGTTTACAGGGGGTTCAGATACGCAGTATTTT.

The chain links TRBV27 to TRBJ2-7; D assignment may be TRBD1 or TRBD2 (5 bases each). CDR3 size: 14 residues. CDR1 is MNHEY and CDR2 is SMNVEV in the germline V gene (reference sequence). The germline V and J ends were trimmed by 5 bases and 2 bases, with 13 bases remaining between them. The CDR3 region is CASSTRDPAYEQYF. The CDR3 DNA is TGTGCCAGCAGTACCCGGGACCCGGCCTACGAGCAGTACTTC.